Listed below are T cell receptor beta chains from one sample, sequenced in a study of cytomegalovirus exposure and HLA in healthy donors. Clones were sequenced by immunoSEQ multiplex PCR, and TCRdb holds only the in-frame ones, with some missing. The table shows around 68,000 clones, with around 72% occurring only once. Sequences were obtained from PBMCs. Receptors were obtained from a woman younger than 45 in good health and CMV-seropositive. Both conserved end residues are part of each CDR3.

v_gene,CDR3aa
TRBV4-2,CASSQDRGPGLANTGELFF
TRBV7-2,CASSLGTASYEQYF
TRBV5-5,CASSLDRATDTQYF
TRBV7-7,CASSLEVGGYNEQFF
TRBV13,CASSLRTLQEYYGYTF
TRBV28,CASSFPPGEEANTGELFF
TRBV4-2,CASSQDRAGGRNEQFF
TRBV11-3,CASRGSGSETQYF
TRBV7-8,CANQAGTRYTGELFF
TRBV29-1,CSVRDSENYGYTF
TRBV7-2,CASSLLAGGVQYF
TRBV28,CASSFGLAGVTTYEQYF
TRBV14,CASSRMTRAGVGDTQYF
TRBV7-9,CASSSAAGGHYNEQFF
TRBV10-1,CASSEWDSGNGAKNIQYF
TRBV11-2,CASSLEWAGAAYEQYF
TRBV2,CASSDPLIGTGVEYEQYF
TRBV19,CASSPLKAAGEKLFF
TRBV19,CASSSTSGSADTQYF
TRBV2,CASSSGLAGSEQFF
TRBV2,CASSDSGHEQYF
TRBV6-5,CASSGIRGQPQHF
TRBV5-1,CASSLPGTAYEQYF
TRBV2,CASSPEDGTGGFGEQYF
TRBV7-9,CASRGSGFETQYF
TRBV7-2,CASSSSNTGELFF
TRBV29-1,CSATGGTGELFF
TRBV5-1,CASSKTVLGTDTQYF
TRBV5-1,CASSLVGQHYNEQFF
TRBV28,CASSLARNTIYF
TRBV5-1,CASSRTSGRAKGDTQYF
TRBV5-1,CASSLAGPGSYEQYF
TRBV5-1,CASSRVVNYNEQFF
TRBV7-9,CSSEGGTGELFF
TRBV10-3,CATFAPSGSYEQYF
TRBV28,CASRSGQGTYGYTF
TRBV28,CASSQKTSGRLYEQYF